Shown below are 13 T cell receptor delta chains from a single sample sequenced in a study of gamma-delta T cells after stem cell transplantation. TCRdb reanalyzed the RT-PCR reads using CATT. The data show 1,500 or so delta-chain clones, with about 1.6% seen just once and less than 55% held by the top ten. Sequencing was performed on gamma-delta T cells. Receptors originate from a human donor. It is not recorded whose cells these are; they may come from a transplant donor.

This clone rates as medium-sized (0.01 to 0.1%). The same CDR3 can be traced to other DNA sequences in this sample. The rearrangement uses TRDV1 and TRDJ2; TRDD3 matches 10 bases. Losses at the gene ends were 2 bases for V and 0 bases for J; bases not matched to a gene: 15. The CDR3 length is 21 residues. CDR1 is TSWWSYY, CDR2 QGS, per germline. The CDR3 region is CALGEGHLPTGGSALTAQLFF. DNA for the CDR3: TGTGCTCTTGGGGAAGGGCATCTTCCTACTGGGGGATCAGCTTTGACAGCACAACTCTTCTTT.

Regarding this clone: With only one base between it and a far larger clone, this is likely a read error. The V and J genes are TRDV2 and TRDJ3, with 8 bases that match TRDD3. The CDR3 is 21 residues long. Unmatched junction bases numbered 13, after V lost 0 bases and J lost 1 base. The germline gives CDR1 GEAIGNYY, CDR2 EKD. CDR3 residues: CACDTTGPWGSPSWDTRQMFF. The CDR3 DNA reads as TGTGCCTGTGACACCACGGGGCCCTGGGGGAGCCCTTCCTGGGACACCCGACAGATGTTTTTC.

This clone was counted between two and nine times. TCRdb pairs this DNA with a much larger clone's protein that differs at residue 6, likely a read error; the protein shown was translated from the DNA. J is TRDJ1 and V is TRDV2; 7 bases match TRDD3. The length of the CDR3 is 17 residues. Germline V gene sequence: CDR1 GEAIGNYY, CDR2 EKD. After removal of 7 bases from V and 0 bases from J, the junction contained 16 bases not matched to a gene. The CDR3 nucleotides read TGTGCCTGCTCTAGCGTGGGGGAACCCTCGTACACCGATAAACTCATCTTT. Its protein product is CACSSVGEPSYTDKLIF.

As to this clone: A far larger clone is one base from this, pointing to a likely read error. Other DNA variants within this sample encode the same CDR3. The chain employs TRDV2 and TRDJ1; 9 bases align to TRDD3. Looked up from germline, CDR1 is GEAIGNYY and CDR2 is EKD. There are 16 residues in the CDR3. The CDR3 DNA sequence: TGTGCCTGTGATGCCTTACTGGGGGACTACACCGATAAACTCATATTT. Translating it yields CACDALLGDYTDKLIF.

Remarks on this clone: The protein that TCRdb holds for this DNA derives from a much larger clone and differs from the translated DNA at residue 12, which likely indicates a read error; the protein shown here is translated from the DNA. The genes are TRDV2 and TRDJ1, with TRDD3 matching over 9 bases. With 0 bases clipped from V and 5 bases from J, the junction kept 9 bases outside the gene matches. CDR1 is GEAIGNYY and CDR2 is EKD in the germline V gene. The CDR3 runs to 16 residues. CDR3 sequence: CACDTRTGGPQDKLIF. In nucleotides, the CDR3 is TGTGCCTGTGACACCCGTACTGGGGGACCCCAGGATAAACTCATCTTT.

About this clone: A far more abundant clone sits one base away, making this likely a read error. V is TRDV1 and J is TRDJ1, with D possibly matching TRDD3 (6 bases). The CDR3 has 21 residues. V was shortened by 3 bases and J by 4 bases, with 33 bases between the two germline ends. Germline V gives CDR1 TSWWSYY, CDR2 QGS. The CDR3 DNA reads as TGTGCTCTTGGGGACGGCCTGAGAGGCCTCCACCGGGGGACTGCGGACGATAAACTCATCTTT. Translating gives CALGDGLRGLHRGTADDKLIF.

This clone was found a few times. This sequence may be a read error, since a much larger clone differs from it by one base. Other DNA sequences in this specimen translate into the identical CDR3. The chain is built from TRDV1 and TRDJ1; 7 bases are shared with TRDD3. The germline gives CDR1 TSWWSYY, CDR2 QGS. CDR3 size: 15 residues. CDR3 sequence (DNA): TGCGCTCTTGGGGAACCCCTGGGGGACACCGATAAACTCATCTTT. This translates into CALGEPLGDTDKLIF.

This clone was picked up a small number of times. The protein that TCRdb holds for this DNA derives from a much larger clone and differs from the translated DNA at residue 4, which likely indicates a read error; the protein shown here is translated from the DNA. CDR3 in amino acids: CALREFRRPSPAGGLPLIF. The CDR3, as DNA: TGTGCTCTTAGGGAATTCCGACGGCCTTCCCCGGCCGGGGGACTACCCCTGATCTTT. V and J are TRDV1 and TRDJ4, with D possibly being TRDD2 or TRDD3 (6 bases each). Germline V gene sequence: CDR1 TSWWSYY, CDR2 QGS. The CDR3 has 19 residues.

By share of the sample, this clone is medium-sized. A read error is the likely source, as a far larger clone sits one nucleotide away. The same CDR3 can be traced to other DNA sequences in this sample. This sequence joins TRDV1 and TRDJ1; 9 nucleotides match TRDD3. The CDR3 is 22 residues long. CDR1 is TSWWSYY and CDR2 is QGS in the germline V gene. CDR3 in DNA: TGCGCTCTTGGGGACCTCCATACGGGGTACTGGGGGACCGACCCGTACACCGATAAACTCATCTTT. Translation gives CALGDLHTGYWGTDPYTDKLIF.

This clone is medium-sized in the sample. A far larger clone differs by one base, so this is likely a read error. This rearrangement joins TRDV2 to TRDJ1; 8 bases are a match to TRDD3. Germline CDR1 is GEAIGNYY and CDR2 is EKD. There are 14 residues in the CDR3. Trimming at V came to 0 bases and at J to 3 bases, leaving 2 bases not matched to a gene. CDR3 nucleotides: TGTGCCTGTGACACCAGGGGGATAGCCGATAAACTCATCTTT. Translating gives CACDTRGIADKLIF.

With respect to this clone: TCRdb's protein for this DNA is that of a much larger clone and differs from the translation at residue 4, likely a read error; the protein shown is the DNA translation. The genes are TRDV1 and TRDJ1; no definite D call. The CDR3 contains 18 residues. Germline CDR1 and CDR2: TSWWSYY and QGS. CDR3 residues: CALEELLGRMSNTDKLIF. The DNA of the CDR3 is TGTGCTCTTGAGGAACTTCTAGGTCGGATGTCTAACACCGATAAACTCATCTTT.

This clone was seen only a few times. This likely came from a read error, as a far larger clone is one base away. The same CDR3 also results from other DNA sequences found in this sample. V and J are TRDV2 and TRDJ1; 9 bases are a match to TRDD3. This CDR3 contains 17 residues. The germline V gene encodes CDR1 GEAIGNYY and CDR2 EKD. CDR3 region: CACDLLGERGNTDKLIF. CDR3 DNA: TGTGCCTGTGACCTACTGGGGGAGAGGGGGAACACCGATAAACTCATCTTC.

This clone counts as medium-sized. Different DNA sequences within this sample yield the same CDR3. CDR3 region: CALGDPILGYTDKLIF. As DNA, the CDR3 is TGTGCTCTTGGGGACCCAATTCTAGGGTACACCGATAAACTCATCTTT. V usage is TRDV1 and J usage is TRDJ1; D unclear. From germline, CDR1 is TSWWSYY and CDR2 QGS. The CDR3 is 16 residues long. V shed 3 bases and J shed 0 bases, with 14 bases lying between them.